This T cell receptor (beta chain) appears in the sequencing data of a study of cytomegalovirus exposure and HLA in healthy donors. Study-level background: HLA-typed donors were the source of around 80 million unique TCRs, which an early data release held.

60 Vbeta and 13 Jbeta primers were used in PCR. Assay: immunoSEQ multiplex PCR; the TCRdb copy retains only in-frame clones and omits some. This repertoire shows around 150,000 clones, roughly 85% found once; its top ten account for around 0.93%. V was trimmed by 3 bases and J by 1 base, leaving 10 bases between them. This CDR3 is 15 amino acids long. Per the germline V gene, CDR1 is MNHEY and CDR2 is SMNVEV (reference sequence). The sample comprised PBMCs. This sequence joins TRBV27 and TRBJ2-1; D may be TRBD1 (5 bases). This TCR was recovered from a woman in her 30s in good health and CMV-seronegative. In DNA form, the CDR3 reads TGTGCCAGCAGTTTTGGGGCCGGATCCTACAATGAGCAGTTCTTC. Translating gives CASSFGAGSYNEQFF.